The rows below give T cell receptor beta chains drawn from one sample of a study of shared clonotypes between healthy human individuals. The data were produced by immunoSEQ multiplex PCR, yet TCRdb's version contains in-frame clones alone and is incomplete. The sample includes some 1.5 million clones, 95% to 99% of them seen just once. Sequencing was done on a sample of naive CD4+ T cells sorted from blood. All receptors come from a man younger than 45 in good health. Each CDR3 is given without its conserved first and last residue. The D gene is left open where the match is weak.

>TRBD1|TRBV7-9
ASSLQTGGSYGYT
>TRBD2|TRBV19
ASSNLAGLAVTGELF
>-|TRBV28
ASSFEPGNTIY
>-|TRBV15
ATSRGVRGLFSDTQY
>-|TRBV28
ASLLFGYTEAF
>TRBD1|TRBV6-5
ASRSRTGNRNTIY
>TRBD1|TRBV28
ASSSDDRGQVAQH
>TRBD1|TRBV9
ASSGGQGSKNIQY
>-|TRBV15
ATSRRGADTEAF
>-|TRBV6-5
ASSYWRGQPQH
>-|TRBV14
ASRDFLAGELF
>-|TRBV27
ASLGLRGPTYEQY
>-|TRBV9
ASSPGPAGSYEQY
>-|TRBV14
ASSQARGWTGELF
>TRBD2|TRBV5-4
ASSLSGRDTGELF
>-|TRBV15
ATSRSLGETQY
>TRBD2|TRBV28
ASSGRGGQSYEQY
>-|TRBV6-5
ASSYSGLGGEDTQY
>TRBD2|TRBV5-1
ASSPSLTSGNYNEQF
>TRBD1|TRBV18
ASSSYLTGTKNIQY
>-|TRBV28
ASSPRGEQY
>-|TRBV18
ASSPPLSYGYT
>-|TRBV6-5
ASSPGLVYEQY
>-|TRBV7-6
ASSLVTGGPYEQY
>TRBD2|TRBV18
ASSLASSGTRRETQY
>TRBD2|TRBV5-4
ASSLAVSTDTQY
>-|TRBV5-1
ASSHRDGPYEQY
>-|TRBV19
ASSSGVRTEAF
>-|TRBV4-1
ASSLMQGPYEQY
>TRBD1|TRBV2
ASIVEQGSGELF
>TRBD2|TRBV27
ASSLIRGRAFNEQF
>-|TRBV2
ASSRDHANTGELF
>TRBD2|TRBV2
ASSVLSGSTDTQY
>TRBD1|TRBV5-1
ASSTGTAIPYEQY
>-|TRBV28
ASSLIGASPRDEQF
>TRBD2|TRBV5-4
ASSDGGLAGYNEQF
>-|TRBV10-1
ASSPTFSYEQY
>-|TRBV5-1
ASSLGTRTDTQY
>-|TRBV14
ASSQGSAQPQH
>-|TRBV7-8
ASSLGRASTLNTEAF
>TRBD2|TRBV9
ASSVTSGSPENTGELF
>-|TRBV27
ASSLGGAAVEQY
>TRBD2|TRBV5-1
ASSLAGTRRFEQY
>-|TRBV19
ASSRDPILIDTQY
>-|TRBV29-1
SVRTVANYGYT
>-|TRBV18
ASSPRTPIIGTGELF
>-|TRBV5-1
ASSLASKPAGELF
>-|TRBV11-3
ASSLDLEYEQY
>TRBD1|TRBV5-4
ASSEQGLYTEAF
>TRBD1|TRBV6-5
ASRDSLNQPQH
>-|TRBV28
ASRPAGTGAAPYEQY
>TRBD2|TRBV4-1
ASSQTRTSGRYEQY